This T cell receptor (beta chain) was identified in a study of graft-versus-host responses after intestinal transplantation (dated by TCRdb to the early 2020s). Concerning the study at large: Recipients received multivisceral, liver-intestinal, or isolated intestinal transplants. After intestinal transplantation, graft-versus-host and host-versus-graft alloreactive T cell clones were followed in the graft, circulation and bone marrow using bulk TCR-beta CDR3 sequencing. Every recipient was given anti-thymocyte globulin induction, followed by roughly 3 years of maintenance tacrolimus and steroids. Instead of going to the commercial service, samples from a few later patients were sequenced in-house on an Illumina MiSeq and processed with MiXCR. To identify alloreactive clones, pre-transplant mixed lymphocyte reaction products were sequenced and then compared with unstimulated pre-transplant donor and recipient T cells. The cohort enrolled approximately 24 intestinal transplant recipients including one retransplant, and a few patients lacking pretransplant specimens were excluded. Donor T cell macrochimerism was defined as a peak of at least 4% donor T cells among recipient peripheral blood mononuclear cells. The paper as a whole reports these results and caveats: Peak levels of circulating GvH clones were associated with declines in HvG clones early after transplant. GvH clones were detected in recipient bone marrow, and some of these GvH clones were observed earlier in ileal mucosa or blood, consistent with an intestinal mucosal origin. The conclusions were limited by the relatively low number and heterogeneity of the intestinal transplant patients. In the allografts of patients with donor T cell macrochimerism, GvH to HvG T cell clonal ratios were high.

Including the terminal cysteine and phenylalanine, the CDR3 comprises 14 residues. The sequence is cut down to CDR3 DNA, 42 bases in frame from base 1. V was cut back by 2 bases and J by 3 bases, leaving a gap of 9 bases between them. The germline V gene supplies CDR1 SGHTA and CDR2 FQGTGA. Receptor libraries were prepared by the immunoSEQ multiplex PCR assay. Adaptive Biotechnologies carried out high-throughput TCR-beta CDR3 sequencing of genomic DNA for most patients. The authors processed their data as follows. Adaptive's ImmunoSEQ software supplied the TCR sequencing data for roughly 17 patients, while MiXCR and VDJtools were used to process three other patients. CDR3 nucleotide sequences shared by donor and recipient were removed because the origin of these sequences could not be assigned. To count as alloreactive, a clone needed at least 2-fold expansion over unstimulated cells and a minimum CFSE-low frequency of 0.002% (template counts) or 0.001% (read counts). Clones were considered mappable if detected in sequenced pre-transplant spleen, lymph node, or MLR CFSE-low populations of the donor or recipient. The cumulative frequency of alloreactive clones was calculated as a percentage of all sequences, weighted by copy number. In its TCRdb copy, this immuneACCESS table keeps in-frame sequences only and misses some clones. Where compared with another copy, unresolved V genes explain less than half of these, and the others have no known cause. The V and J calls and clone size come from that table; D and trimming were worked out from the DNA. The sample table contains over 9,000 clones; only one count was recorded for about three quarters of them. The biggest ten clones account for 30% to 45% of the sample.

Blood samples were collected up to 4 times in the first month after transplant and then at least monthly when available. The sample holds one count of this clone. What antigen it recognizes has not been identified. Base qualities are not recorded, but no much larger clone differs from it by a single base. Sequencing was performed on PBMCs, taken around 500 days after intestinal transplant. The rearrangement combines TRBV7-3 with TRBJ2-3; the D gene is perhaps TRBD1, from 5 matching bases. The TCR comes from a human patient who received an intestinal transplant, so some T cells may come from the graft donor. The CDR3 reads CASSLWAGTDTQYF. The bases are TGTGCCAGCAGCTTATGGGCAGGGACAGATACGCAGTATTTT.